The following is a T cell receptor beta chain sequence with its context. Other DNA variants within this sample encode the same CDR3. The source of the sample is a study of blood T cell repertoires in COVID-19. With V trimmed by 3 bases and J by 7 bases, 4 bases remained unmatched. The CDR3 is 15 residues long. Germline CDR1 and CDR2: KGHSH and LQKENI. Some clones are missing from TCRdb's copy, which holds only in-frame ones; the method was immunoSEQ multiplex PCR. Of approximately 240,000 clones listed, around four fifths are singletons. Sequenced: peripheral blood. The clonotype comes from an elderly woman with active or convalescent COVID-19. This chain connects TRBV18 to TRBJ1-4; TRBD1 aligns across 11 bases. The CDR3 sequence: CASSPPGQGGEKLFF. The CDR3 DNA sequence: TGTGCCAGCTCACCTCCGGGACAGGGGGGTGAAAAACTGTTTTTT.